This T cell receptor beta chain was recorded in a study of T cells in Graves' hyperthyroidism and ophthalmopathy. Regions amplified from RNA transcripts were the TCR beta CDR3 regions. HTBI primers were the set used in a first-round RT-PCR of the TCR CDR3. TCRdb analysed the multiplex PCR reads with MiXCR anew, one entry per CDR3 protein. The repertoire holds hundreds of thousands of distinct CDR3 sequences, with around 38% as singletons. The CDR3 loop spans 16 amino acids. Trimming cost V 4 bases and J 3 bases; bases outside gene matches: 6. Germline assignment: CDR1 SGHTA and CDR2 FQGNSA. In its sample, this clonotype was seen many times.

The sample comprised blood. V usage is TRBV7-2 and J usage is TRBJ2-7, with 13 bases identical to TRBD2. The TCR was taken from a man between 18 and 35 years old with Graves' hyperthyroidism. CDR3 sequence: CASSYGLAGDRYEQYF. The CDR3, as DNA: TGTGCCAGCAGCTACGGACTAGCGGGAGATCGCTACGAGCAGTACTTC.